The rows below give T cell receptor beta chains drawn from one sample of a study of CD8+CD57+ T cells in acquired aplastic anemia. TCRdb reanalysed the reads using MiXCR and keeps one entry per CDR3 protein. In the table there are around 430,000 distinct CDR3 sequences, about a third of which are singletons. What was sequenced was sorted CD4+, CD8+, or CD8+CD57+ T cells (not recorded which) from PBMCs. The origin of the receptors is a human donor with aplastic anemia. The CDR3 runs from the conserved cysteine through the conserved F or W. Fields, in order: clone size, V gene, J gene, D gene, CDR3 DNA, CDR3 protein. D genes are given only for firm matches. Clone size, where shown, is once, few, many, or a class for clones that have expanded.

clone_size: NA
v_call: TRBV11-2
j_call: TRBJ1-1
d_call: TRBD1
cdr3_nt: TGTGCCAGCAGTCCACTGGGGGACAGGGTAGACACTGAAGCTTTCTTT
cdr3_aa: CASSPLGDRVDTEAFF

clone_size: many
v_call: TRBV5-1
j_call: TRBJ1-2
d_call: TRBD1
cdr3_nt: TGCGCCAGCAGCTTTTCACGGACAGGGTTTGACTACACCTTC
cdr3_aa: CASSFSRTGFDYTF

clone_size: NA
v_call: TRBV11-2
j_call: TRBJ2-1
d_call: TRBD2
cdr3_nt: TGTGCCAGCAGCTCCATAGGACTAGCGGGGCTAGTCGATGAGCAGTTCTTC
cdr3_aa: CASSSIGLAGLVDEQFF

clone_size: few
v_call: TRBV19
j_call: TRBJ1-2
d_call: NA
cdr3_nt: TGTGCCACCCTACCGTCCGGGACTAGCGGGAGCTACACCTTC
cdr3_aa: CATLPSGTSGSYTF

clone_size: many
v_call: TRBV10-3
j_call: TRBJ2-5
d_call: TRBD2
cdr3_nt: TGTGCCATCAGAGGGACTAGCGGGACGGGTGAGACCCAGTACTTC
cdr3_aa: CAIRGTSGTGETQYF

clone_size: NA
v_call: TRBV4-3
j_call: TRBJ2-1
d_call: NA
cdr3_nt: TGCGCCAGCAGCCGATCGAGAGGGACGCAGTTCTTC
cdr3_aa: CASSRSRGTQFF

clone_size: NA
v_call: TRBV3-1
j_call: TRBJ2-7
d_call: NA
cdr3_nt: TGTGCCAGCAGCCAAGGCGCGGGCTTAAGCTCCTACGAGCAGTACTTC
cdr3_aa: CASSQGAGLSSYEQYF

clone_size: few
v_call: TRBV12-3/TRBV12-4
j_call: TRBJ2-5
d_call: NA
cdr3_nt: TGTGCCAGCAGTTTATCAGGGGTGGAGACCCAGTACTTC
cdr3_aa: CASSLSGVETQYF

clone_size: NA
v_call: TRBV5-4
j_call: TRBJ1-6
d_call: NA
cdr3_nt: TGTGCCAGCAGCTTGCGAGTACGTGGAGGTTCACCCCTCCACTTT
cdr3_aa: CASSLRVRGGSPLHF

clone_size: many
v_call: TRBV5-8
j_call: TRBJ1-6
d_call: NA
cdr3_nt: TGTGCCAGCAGATCCGACAGCAGGAACGATTCACCCCTCCACTTT
cdr3_aa: CASRSDSRNDSPLHF

clone_size: NA
v_call: TRBV7-2
j_call: TRBJ1-3
d_call: NA
cdr3_nt: TGTGCCAGCAGCTTGACAGAACTATCTGGAAACACCATATATTTT
cdr3_aa: CASSLTELSGNTIYF

clone_size: NA
v_call: TRBV15
j_call: TRBJ1-6
d_call: NA
cdr3_nt: TGTGCCACCAGCAGAGACCGGAATGATTCACCCCTCCACTTT
cdr3_aa: CATSRDRNDSPLHF

clone_size: NA
v_call: TRBV7-8
j_call: TRBJ2-7
d_call: TRBD1
cdr3_nt: TGTGCCAGCAGCTTAGGGGGGGACAGGGCCTACGAGCAGTACTTC
cdr3_aa: CASSLGGDRAYEQYF

clone_size: many
v_call: TRBV20-1
j_call: TRBJ1-2
d_call: TRBD1
cdr3_nt: TGCAGTGCCGGGACAGCTCGTACAATGGGCTACACCTTC
cdr3_aa: CSAGTARTMGYTF

clone_size: many
v_call: TRBV15
j_call: TRBJ1-5
d_call: NA
cdr3_nt: TGTGCCACCAGCAGAGAATCGCCAGGGCATAGCAATCAGCCCCAGCATTTT
cdr3_aa: CATSRESPGHSNQPQHF

clone_size: many
v_call: TRBV20-1
j_call: TRBJ1-2
d_call: TRBD1
cdr3_nt: TGCAGTGCTAGTCGGGACAGGCAACCTACTAACTATGGCTACACCTTC
cdr3_aa: CSASRDRQPTNYGYTF

clone_size: many
v_call: TRBV14
j_call: TRBJ2-7
d_call: NA
cdr3_nt: TGTGCCAGCAGCCAAGATGGCTACGAGCAGTACTTC
cdr3_aa: CASSQDGYEQYF

clone_size: few
v_call: TRBV19
j_call: TRBJ2-2
d_call: TRBD2
cdr3_nt: TGTGCCAGTAGTGCGTTAGCGGGAGGTAACACCGGGGAGCTGTTTTTT
cdr3_aa: CASSALAGGNTGELFF

clone_size: NA
v_call: TRBV10-3
j_call: TRBJ2-7
d_call: NA
cdr3_nt: TGTGCCATCAGTTCAGGGATCGGATACTACGAGCAGTACTTC
cdr3_aa: CAISSGIGYYEQYF

clone_size: few
v_call: TRBV2
j_call: TRBJ1-6
d_call: NA
cdr3_nt: TGTGCCAGCGGGCGGACAGAATTCACCCTCCACTTT
cdr3_aa: CASGRTEFTLHF

clone_size: NA
v_call: TRBV20-1
j_call: TRBJ2-5
d_call: NA
cdr3_nt: TGCAGTGCTAGGATGGGCGGTCTGGAGACCCAGTACTTC
cdr3_aa: CSARMGGLETQYF

clone_size: NA
v_call: TRBV19
j_call: TRBJ1-4
d_call: NA
cdr3_nt: TGTGCCAGACCACAGCGGGGGTCCCAAAAACTGTTTTTT
cdr3_aa: CARPQRGSQKLFF

clone_size: NA
v_call: TRBV11-1
j_call: TRBJ2-1
d_call: TRBD1
cdr3_nt: TGTGCCAGCAGCGGTGGACAGGGGATCTACAATGAGCAGTTCTTC
cdr3_aa: CASSGGQGIYNEQFF

clone_size: NA
v_call: TRBV24-1
j_call: TRBJ2-2
d_call: TRBD1
cdr3_nt: TGTGCCACCAGTGAACCTACAGGGGGGCTGGACACCGGGGAGCTGTTTTTT
cdr3_aa: CATSEPTGGLDTGELFF

clone_size: NA
v_call: TRBV2
j_call: TRBJ1-3
d_call: NA
cdr3_nt: TGTGCCAGCAGGGTCGACATCTACTCTGGAAACACCATATATTTT
cdr3_aa: CASRVDIYSGNTIYF

clone_size: few
v_call: TRBV19
j_call: TRBJ2-1
d_call: NA
cdr3_nt: TGTGCCAGTAGTATCGGGAATAGTGGCAATGAGCAGTTCTTC
cdr3_aa: CASSIGNSGNEQFF

clone_size: NA
v_call: TRBV2
j_call: TRBJ2-2
d_call: NA
cdr3_nt: TGTGCCAGCAGTGAGGGGGACGTAACCGGGGAGCTGTTTTTT
cdr3_aa: CASSEGDVTGELFF